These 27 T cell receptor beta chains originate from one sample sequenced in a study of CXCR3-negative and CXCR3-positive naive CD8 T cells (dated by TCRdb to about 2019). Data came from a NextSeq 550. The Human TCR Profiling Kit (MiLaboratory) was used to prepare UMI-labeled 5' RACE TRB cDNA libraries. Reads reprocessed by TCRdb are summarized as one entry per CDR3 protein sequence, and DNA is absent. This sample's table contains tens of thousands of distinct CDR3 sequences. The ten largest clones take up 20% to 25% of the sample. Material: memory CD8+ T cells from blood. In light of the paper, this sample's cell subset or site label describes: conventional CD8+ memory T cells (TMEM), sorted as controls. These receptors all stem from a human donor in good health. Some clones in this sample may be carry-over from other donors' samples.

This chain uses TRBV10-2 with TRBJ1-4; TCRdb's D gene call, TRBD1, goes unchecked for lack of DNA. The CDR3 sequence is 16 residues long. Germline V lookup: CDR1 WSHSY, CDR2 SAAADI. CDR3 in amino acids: CASSSGTSATNEKLFF.

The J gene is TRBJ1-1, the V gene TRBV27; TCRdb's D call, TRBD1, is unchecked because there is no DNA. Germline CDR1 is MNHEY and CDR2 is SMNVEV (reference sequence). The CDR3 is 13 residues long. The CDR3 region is CASRLGQNTEAFF.

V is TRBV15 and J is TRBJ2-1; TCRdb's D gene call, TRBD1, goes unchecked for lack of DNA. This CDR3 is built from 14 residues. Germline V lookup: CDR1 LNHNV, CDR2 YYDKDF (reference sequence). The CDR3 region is CATSRGQGANEQFF. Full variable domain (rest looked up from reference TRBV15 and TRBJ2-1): DAMVIQNPRYQVTQFGKPVTLSCSQTLNHNVMYWYQQKSSQAPKLLFHYYDKDFNNEADTPDNFQSRRPNTSFCFLDIRSPGLGDTAMYLCATSRGQGANEQFFGPGTRLTVL.

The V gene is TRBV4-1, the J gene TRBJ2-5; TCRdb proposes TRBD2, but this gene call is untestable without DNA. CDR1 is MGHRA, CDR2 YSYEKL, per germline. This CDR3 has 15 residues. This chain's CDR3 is CASSQDSGGWETQYF.

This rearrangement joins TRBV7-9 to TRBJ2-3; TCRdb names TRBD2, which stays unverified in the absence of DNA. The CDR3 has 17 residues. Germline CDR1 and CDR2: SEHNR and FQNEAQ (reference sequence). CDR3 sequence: CASSGPKTSGVTDTQYF. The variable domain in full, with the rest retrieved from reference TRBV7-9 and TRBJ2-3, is DTGVSQNPRHKITKRGQNVTFRCDPISEHNRLYWYRQTLGQGPEFLTYFQNEAQLEKSRLLSDRFSAERPKGSFSTLEIQRTEQGDSAMYLCASSGPKTSGVTDTQYFGPGTRLTVL.

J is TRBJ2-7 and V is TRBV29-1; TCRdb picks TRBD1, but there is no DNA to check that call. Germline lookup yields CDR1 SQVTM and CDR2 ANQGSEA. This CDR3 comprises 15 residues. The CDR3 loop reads CSVEDRGTGTYEQYF.

CDR3 amino acids: CAWTEVGGTEAFF. The chain uses TRBV30 and TRBJ1-1; the TRBD1 assignment by TCRdb is unverifiable without DNA. Per the germline V gene, CDR1 is GTSNPN and CDR2 is SVGIG (reference sequence). The CDR3 covers 13 residues. The entire variable domain, with the rest obtained from reference TRBV30 and TRBJ1-1, is as follows: SQTIHQWPATLVQPVGSPLSLECTVEGTSNPNLYWYRQAAGRGLQLLFYSVGIGQISSEVPQNLSASRPQDRQFILSSKKLLLSDSGFYLCAWTEVGGTEAFFGQGTRLTVV.

The CDR3 sequence is CASSSEGRSTDTQYF. V is TRBV18 and J is TRBJ2-3; there is no DNA to check the TCRdb D call of TRBD2. The CDR3 contains 15 residues. In germline, CDR1 is KGHSH, CDR2 LQKENI.

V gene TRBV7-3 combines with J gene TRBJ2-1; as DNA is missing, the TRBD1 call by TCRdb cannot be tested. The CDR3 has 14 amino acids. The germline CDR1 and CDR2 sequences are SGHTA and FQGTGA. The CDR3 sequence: CASSLIGGDNEQFF.

The CDR3 loop reads CASIRQGAYTEAFF. V is TRBV6-5 and J is TRBJ1-1; TCRdb returns TRBD1, unconfirmable since there is no DNA. This CDR3 comprises 14 residues. Germline assignment: CDR1 MNHEY and CDR2 SVGAGI.

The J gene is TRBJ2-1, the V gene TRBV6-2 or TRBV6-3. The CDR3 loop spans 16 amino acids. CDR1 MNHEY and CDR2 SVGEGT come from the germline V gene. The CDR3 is CASRTTPDSSYNEQFF.

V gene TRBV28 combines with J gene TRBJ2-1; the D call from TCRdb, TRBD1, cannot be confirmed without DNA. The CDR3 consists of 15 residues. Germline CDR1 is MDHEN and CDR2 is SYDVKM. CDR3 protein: CASTRGVLSYNEQFF.

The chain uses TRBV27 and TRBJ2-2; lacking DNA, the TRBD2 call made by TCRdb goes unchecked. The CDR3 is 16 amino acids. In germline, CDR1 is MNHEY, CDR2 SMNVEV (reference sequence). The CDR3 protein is CASSYSGGPNTGELFF.

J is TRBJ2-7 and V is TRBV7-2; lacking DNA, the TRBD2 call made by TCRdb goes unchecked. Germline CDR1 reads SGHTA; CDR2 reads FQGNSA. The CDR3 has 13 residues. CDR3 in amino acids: CASSRPAFWEQYF.

The chain's CDR3 is CASSSGRPGPEGNEQFF. The chain employs TRBV7-6 and TRBJ2-1; the TRBD2 assignment by TCRdb is unverifiable without DNA. The CDR3 is 17 amino acids. Germline CDR1 and CDR2: SGHVS and FNYEAQ.

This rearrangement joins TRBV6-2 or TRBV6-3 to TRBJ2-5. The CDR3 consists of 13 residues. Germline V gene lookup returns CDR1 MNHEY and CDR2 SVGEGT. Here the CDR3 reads CASSPNVEETQYF.

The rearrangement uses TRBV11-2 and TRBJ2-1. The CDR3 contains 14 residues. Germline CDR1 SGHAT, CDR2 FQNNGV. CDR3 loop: CASSLVGAPNEQFF.

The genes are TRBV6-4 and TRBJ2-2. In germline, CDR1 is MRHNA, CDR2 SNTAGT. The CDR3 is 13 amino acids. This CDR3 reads CASSDRVTGELFF.

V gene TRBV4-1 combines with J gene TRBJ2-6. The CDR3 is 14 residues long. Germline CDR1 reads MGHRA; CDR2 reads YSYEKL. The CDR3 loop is CASSQVRGANVLTF.

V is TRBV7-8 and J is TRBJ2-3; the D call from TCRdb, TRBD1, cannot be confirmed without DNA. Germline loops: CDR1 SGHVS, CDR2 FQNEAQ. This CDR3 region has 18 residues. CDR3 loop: CASSLNSFDSQGVDTQYF.

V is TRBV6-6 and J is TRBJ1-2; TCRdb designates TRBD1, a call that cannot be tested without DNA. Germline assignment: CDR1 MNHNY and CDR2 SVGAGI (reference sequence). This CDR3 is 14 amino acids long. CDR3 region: CASSLTTPEYGYTF.

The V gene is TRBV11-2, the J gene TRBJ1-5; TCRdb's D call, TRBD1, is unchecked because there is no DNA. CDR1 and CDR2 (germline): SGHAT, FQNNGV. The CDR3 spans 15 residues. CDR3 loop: CASSLLRAPGQPQHF.

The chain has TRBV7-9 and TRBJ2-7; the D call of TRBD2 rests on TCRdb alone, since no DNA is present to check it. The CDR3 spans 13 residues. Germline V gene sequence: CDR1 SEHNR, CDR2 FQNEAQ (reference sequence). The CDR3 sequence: CASSGGLTYEQYF.

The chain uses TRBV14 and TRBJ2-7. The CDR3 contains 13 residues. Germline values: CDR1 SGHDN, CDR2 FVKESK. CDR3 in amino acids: CASSQGSGGEQYF.

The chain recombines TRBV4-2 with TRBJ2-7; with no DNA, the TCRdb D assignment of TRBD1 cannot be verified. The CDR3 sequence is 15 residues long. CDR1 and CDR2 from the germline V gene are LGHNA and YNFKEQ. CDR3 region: CASSPEDRPSYEQYF.

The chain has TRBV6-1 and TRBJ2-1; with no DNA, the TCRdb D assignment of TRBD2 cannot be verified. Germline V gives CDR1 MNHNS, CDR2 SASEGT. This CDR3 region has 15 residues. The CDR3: CASSDSHGEANEQFF.

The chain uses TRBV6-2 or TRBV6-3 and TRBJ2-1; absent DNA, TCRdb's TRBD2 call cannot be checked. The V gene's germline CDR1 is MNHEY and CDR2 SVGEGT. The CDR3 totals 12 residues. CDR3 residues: CASSLPYNEQFF.